The entry below describes one T cell receptor (beta chain). Its antigen target is currently unknown. No base quality information exists; no much larger clone differs at one position. On a MiSeq, deep resolution sequencing aimed for a depth between 1 in 1 million and 1 in 200,000 T cells, with each clonotype covered roughly 10x on average. The immunoSEQ hsTCRB Kit was used to generate the TCR beta libraries. The authors' analysis ran thus. The data were analyzed with ImmunoSEQ Analyzer and ImmunoSEQ Data Assistant, and V, D and J gene assignments followed IMGT definitions. Clonality, with values ranging from 0 to 1, was calculated as one minus the normalized Shannon entropy of productive rearrangement frequencies. Public clonotype analysis was restricted to overrepresented clonotypes comprising at least 0.05% of each patient's repertoire. Some 13 age-matched healthy donor repertoires from immuneACCESS were used as controls for clonality. Held by TCRdb, this immuneACCESS table contains in-frame sequences only and omits some clones. Under half of the omission traces to an unresolved V gene where checked; the cause of the rest is unknown. Clone size and the V and J calls come from that table; the DNA yielded D and trimming. In all, the sample holds tens of thousands of clones, and 56% of those were seen once. Jointly, the top ten make up about a fifth of the sample.

CDR1 is given as SGHNT and CDR2 as YENEEA, both from the germline V gene. The cysteine opens and the phenylalanine closes a CDR3 of 17 amino acids. The read is trimmed to its CDR3 DNA, 51 bases read in frame from base 1. The junction shows trimming of 3 bases on V and 3 bases on J, and the gene matches do not reach 8 bases of it. This entry comes from a study of cytotoxic CD8 clonotypes in ibrutinib-treated CLL (dated by TCRdb to about 2021). General notes on the study: The cohort had 11 relapsed/refractory and some 15 treatment-naive patients; roughly 18 were IGHV unmutated. Every sample from remission and from progressive disease was obtained while the patients were still on ibrutinib. Partial responses were observed in about 25 patients and complete responses in 2; after a median follow-up of around 64 months, remission was maintained in approximately 15 patients and progression was observed in approximately 12. Samples averaged approximately 260,000 productive templates and 94,082 productive rearrangements. The response samples were drawn at a median of approximately 11 months into treatment, with a range of about 6 to 36 months. Longitudinal samples were obtainable from about 30% of the roughly 86 participants in the trial. Cryopreserved peripheral blood mononuclear cells were obtained before treatment, at response, and at either sustained remission or disease progression. Broader findings and caveats from the paper: Public clonotypes were rare and either shrank or stayed stable during treatment, and the rise in clonality at ibrutinib response reflected expansion of private clonotypes. At baseline, clonality was higher than in age-matched healthy donors and showed a strong correlation with circulating CD8+ T-cell counts. Sampling times were not matched between sustained-remission and progressing patients, and lymph node repertoires were not studied. An increase in clonality was observed at ibrutinib response, with clonality remaining stable during sustained remission and falling back toward baseline at progression.

The time point tag for this specimen amounts to: around 25 months on ibrutinib. For TCR beta library preparation, approximately 2 micrograms of genomic DNA were extracted from the cryopreserved PBMCs. Longitudinal blood samples from CLL patients on ibrutinib monotherapy were analyzed using high-throughput TCR beta sequencing. The patients were enrolled in a single-center, open-label phase 2 trial of ibrutinib monotherapy. Sequenced here: PBMCs, sampled after 24 months of ibrutinib treatment. The rearrangement joined TRBV11-3 to TRBJ2-2; TRBD1 matches 9 bases in the middle. This clonotype originated in a human donor with chronic lymphocytic leukemia. The nucleotide sequence is TGTGCCAGCAGCTTTAGAGGGACAGGGCGGGACACCGGGGAGCTGTTTTTT. Its coded protein is CASSFRGTGRDTGELFF.